This TCR beta chain came from a study of T cells in women clearing cervical HPV infection. Study results and limitations: CIN3+ cases had significantly higher TCR repertoire richness than controls, but evenness did not differ.

Comments on this clone: Its antigen remains unknown. The sequence runs out 3 residues before the end of the CDR3; the remainder is reconstructed from the germline J gene.

TCRdb keeps only in-frame clones here, not all; method: immunoSEQ multiplex PCR. In total, the table holds 25,000 to 35,000 clones. The CDR3 covers 13 residues. Germline V gene sequence: CDR1 MNHNS, CDR2 SASEGT. The V end was cut by 1 base, the J end by 2 bases, with 4 bases between. The J gene is TRBJ2-3, the V gene TRBV6-1, with unresolved D. The clonotype comes from a woman aged 18 to 75 with a cervical HPV16 infection that either progressed to CIN3+ or cleared (not recorded which). Sequences were obtained from blood buffy coat. The CDR3 DNA, read in part, is TGTGCCAGCAGTGAAGGCGACACAGATACG. Translated: CASSEGDTDT. The whole CDR3 reads CASSEGDTDTQYF.